The 22 T cell receptor beta chains given below trace back to one sample, sequenced in a study of T cells in women clearing cervical HPV infection. Sequenced by immunoSEQ multiplex PCR; TCRdb stores in-frame clones only, minus some. Its table records over 20,000 clones. The sample was blood buffy coat. The receptors here all came from a woman aged 18 to 69 with a cervical HPV16 infection that either progressed to CIN3+ or cleared (not recorded which).

In regard to this clone: Coverage ceases 3 residues before the CDR3 finishes, and the germline J gene fills in the end. The gene calls are TRBV20-1 and TRBJ1-3; D is possibly TRBD1 (6 bases). Germline V gives CDR1 DFQATT, CDR2 SNEGSKA (reference sequence). This CDR3 has 14 amino acids. V was shortened by 5 bases and J by 9 bases, with 20 bases between the two germline ends. CDR3 DNA (partial): TGCAGTGCTTCCCGCCAGGGGCCCCGGGGCACC. This encodes CSASRQGPRGT. The whole CDR3 protein is CSASRQGPRGTIYF.

A remark on this clone: The read terminates 3 residues before the CDR3 end, so the remaining end is supplied by the germline J gene. This chain connects TRBV7-2 to TRBJ2-7, with 9 positions matching TRBD2. V was pared by 5 bases and J by 6 bases, with 8 bases of the junction left unmatched. The CDR3 covers 14 residues. CDR1 is SGHTA and CDR2 is FQGNSA in the germline V gene. This CDR3 reads CASSTAGLATEQYF. The sequenced part of the CDR3 DNA is TGTGCCAGCAGCACCGCGGGACTAGCAACCGAG. Full variable domain (rest looked up from reference TRBV7-2 and TRBJ2-7): GAGVSQSPSNKVTEKGKDVELRCDPISGHTALYWYRQSLGQGLEFLIYFQGNSAPDKSGLPSDRFSAERTGGSVSTLTIQRTQQEDSAVYLCASSTAGLATEQYFGPGTRLTVT.

A note on this clone: The DNA ends 3 residues before the CDR3 does, and the rest of the CDR3 is filled in from the germline J gene. This chain joins TRBV6-2 or TRBV6-3 and TRBJ1-5; 7 nucleotides line up with TRBD1. Germline loops: CDR1 MNHEY, CDR2 SVGEGT. This CDR3 comprises 14 residues. Germline trimming cut 6 bases from V and 0 bases from J; bases unmatched to any gene: 2. CDR3 protein: CASRQGYSNQPQHF. CDR3 DNA (partial): TGTGCCAGCAGACAGGGGTATAGCAATCAGCCC.

Remarks on this clone: The read terminates 3 residues ahead of where the CDR3 ends, so the germline J gene completes it. The chain joins TRBV5-1 to TRBJ2-3, with a possible D match to TRBD2 (7 bases). Germline V gene sequence: CDR1 SGHRS, CDR2 YFSETQ. V was clipped by 0 bases and J by 4 bases, with 9 bases between them. There are 14 residues in the CDR3. Partial CDR3 DNA: TGCGCCAGCAGCTTGGTCGGGGGGCCAGATACG. It specifies CASSLVGGPDT. The full CDR3 sequence reads CASSLVGGPDTQYF.

Of note for this clone: Read data end 3 residues before the CDR3 end; the end is taken from the germline J gene. The rearrangement uses TRBV7-9 and TRBJ1-2, with D maybe TRBD1 (6 bases). The germline V gene encodes CDR1 SEHNR and CDR2 FQNEAQ (reference sequence). The CDR3 sequence is 13 residues long. The CDR3 DNA, read in part, is TGTGCCAGCAGCTGGGGACAAGCCTACGAA. Translating it yields CASSWGQAYE. The whole CDR3 protein reads CASSWGQAYEYTF.

Details on this clone: The read terminates 3 residues before the CDR3 end, so the remaining end is supplied by the germline J gene. The chain uses TRBV27 and TRBJ2-5, with 14 bases aligning to TRBD2. The germline CDR1 and CDR2 sequences are MNHEY and SMNVEV (reference sequence). This CDR3 region has 18 residues. V was pared by 2 bases and J by 2 bases, with 7 bases of the junction left unmatched. This CDR3 reads CASSLRLAGGGKQETQYF. CDR3 DNA, as far as it was read: TGTGCCAGCAGTTTACGACTAGCGGGAGGGGGAAAACAAGAGACC.

Regarding this clone: The CDR3 goes on 3 residues after the read ends, and that part is filled in from the germline J gene. The chain links TRBV7-6 to TRBJ2-1; no reliable D call. The CDR3 is 14 residues long. V lost 2 bases and J lost 8, with 13 bases in between. Germline loops: CDR1 SGHVS, CDR2 FNYEAQ. The covered CDR3 bases are TGTGCCAGCAGCTTATTTCCCGGAAGCGATGAG. Amino acids: CASSLFPGSDE. The complete CDR3 sequence is CASSLFPGSDEQFF.

On this clone itself: The read ends 3 residues before the CDR3 terminus; that terminus is restored from the germline J gene. The J gene is TRBJ1-4, the V gene TRBV11-1; D is uncertain. Looked up from germline, CDR1 is SGHAT and CDR2 is FQDESV (reference sequence). The CDR3 totals 12 residues. V gave up 3 bases and J gave up 8 bases, with 7 bases separating them. The DNA read from the CDR3 is TGTGCCAGCAGCTTCTCCCAGGAAAAA. Protein: CASSFSQEK. In full, the CDR3 is CASSFSQEKLFF.

Comments on this clone: With the read ending 3 residues before the CDR3 end, the germline J gene is used to fill in that end. This chain links TRBV20-1 with TRBJ1-1, with D maybe TRBD1 (6 bases). CDR1 is DFQATT, CDR2 SNEGSKA, per germline (reference sequence). This CDR3 contains 14 residues. Trimming stripped 7 bases from V and 5 bases from J, with 20 bases between. The CDR3 bases that were read are TGCAGTGTCCTTAGGGGGGGCAAGGAGACTGAA. Its protein is CSVLRGGKETE. The whole CDR3 reads CSVLRGGKETEAFF.

About this clone itself: With the read ending 3 residues before the CDR3 end, the germline J gene is used to fill in that end. J is TRBJ2-6 and V is TRBV30; 7 nucleotides agree with TRBD2. Germline CDR1 reads GTSNPN; CDR2 reads SVGIG (reference sequence). This CDR3 contains 18 residues. Trimming took 1 base from V and 0 from J; bases not matched to a gene: 9. CDR3 bases read: TGTGCCTGGAGTGGTCCCCAGCGGGGCAGCTCTGGGGCCAACGTC. This sequence encodes CAWSGPQRGSSGANV. Given in full, the CDR3 is CAWSGPQRGSSGANVLTF.

The CDR3 here is CASSLVGTDEQYF. CDR3 DNA (partial): TGTGCCAGCAGCTTGGTTGGTACGGACGAG. The chain combines TRBV7-6 with TRBJ2-7; D uncertain. The CDR3 goes on 3 residues after the read ends, and that part is filled in from the germline J gene. CDR1 is SGHVS and CDR2 is FNYEAQ in the germline V gene. The CDR3 length is 13 residues. V dropped 3 bases and J dropped 5 bases, with 11 bases sitting between them.

As regards this clone: The read finishes 3 residues shy of the CDR3 end, and the germline J gene is used to complete it. The chain couples TRBV5-1 to TRBJ2-5; tentative D call: TRBD1 (6 bases). The CDR3 is 15 amino acids. CDR1 and CDR2 from the germline V gene are SGHRS and YFSETQ. V was shortened by 0 bases and J by 5 bases, with 14 bases between the two germline ends. CDR3 sequence reads: CASSLDPTGMETQYF. CDR3 DNA, as far as it was read: TGCGCCAGCAGCTTGGACCCCACAGGGATGGAGACC.

The sequenced part of the CDR3 DNA is TGTGCCAGCAGTAGACAGGGGGCGGCCGGGGAG. Its protein product is CASSRQGAAGE. The whole CDR3 sequence reads CASSRQGAAGELFF. The J gene is TRBJ2-2, the V gene TRBV11-2; 10 nucleotides line up with TRBD1. The read terminates 3 residues ahead of where the CDR3 ends, so the germline J gene completes it. The J segment lost 6 bases and the V segment lost 6 bases, leaving 4 bases of the junction unmatched. Germline V lookup: CDR1 SGHAT, CDR2 FQNNGV. The CDR3 spans 14 residues. Complete variable domain (other parts from reference TRBV11-2 and TRBJ2-2): EAGVAQSPRYKIIEKRQSVAFWCNPISGHATLYWYQQILGQGPKLLIQFQNNGVVDDSQLPKDRFSAERLKGVDSTLKIQPAKLEDSAVYLCASSRQGAAGELFFGEGSRLTVL.

The CDR3 sequence: CASSRGQGLGEQYF. CDR3 DNA (partial): TGTGCCAGCAGTCGCGGACAGGGGTTGGGCGAG. The chain is built from TRBV27 and TRBJ2-7; the match to TRBD1 covers 9 bases. The read ends 3 residues early relative to the CDR3; the germline J gene fills the gap. This CDR3 spans 14 amino acids. V shed 5 bases and J 6 bases; nucleotides not matched to a gene: 8. Germline V gene data show CDR1 as MNHEY and CDR2 as SMNVEV (reference sequence).

As for this clone: The read stops 3 residues short of the end of the CDR3; the missing end is completed from the germline J gene. The chain employs TRBV7-2 and TRBJ1-5, with no clear D. The germline V gene has CDR1 SGHTA and CDR2 FQGNSA. V was pared by 1 base and J by 5 bases, with 6 bases between. The CDR3 is 13 amino acids. The covered CDR3 bases are TGTGCCAGCAGCTTAGTTCCGGATCAGCCC. This gives the protein CASSLVPDQP. The full CDR3 sequence reads CASSLVPDQPQHF.

As concerns this clone: Read sequence stops 3 residues before the CDR3 end, and the germline J gene provides the missing end. The V gene is TRBV5-5, the J gene TRBJ2-7; TRBD1 is a possible D gene (5 bases). The CDR3 has 14 amino acids. Germline lookup yields CDR1 SGHKS and CDR2 YYEKEE (reference sequence). Trimming took 0 bases from V and 4 from J, leaving 11 bases between them. The covered CDR3 bases are TGTGCCAGCAGCTTGGTGGGCAGGGATTACGAG. It specifies CASSLVGRDYE. The full CDR3 sequence reads CASSLVGRDYEQYF.

About this clone: From the germline J gene comes the end of the CDR3, since the read stops 3 residues before it. This chain links TRBV5-1 with TRBJ2-5, with TRBD2 identical over 13 bases. The germline V gene has CDR1 SGHRS and CDR2 YFSETQ. The CDR3 is 17 residues long. V lost 4 bases to trimming and J lost 2 bases; unmatched junction nucleotides: 8. The CDR3 bases that were read are TGCGCCAGCAGCCGAATCGGACTAGCGGGAGTACAAGAGACC. Translation: CASSRIGLAGVQET. The full CDR3 reads CASSRIGLAGVQETQYF.

With respect to this clone: The read stops 3 residues short of the end of the CDR3; the missing end is completed from the germline J gene. The rearrangement joins TRBV9 to TRBJ2-3; the D is unclear. Germline V gives CDR1 SGDLS, CDR2 YYNGEE. This CDR3 has 14 amino acids. The germline V and J ends were trimmed by 3 bases and 2 bases, with 10 bases remaining between them. The CDR3 sequence: CASSALPDTDTQYF. The CDR3 DNA, read in part, is TGTGCCAGCAGCGCACTTCCCGACACAGATACG.

CDR3 bases read: TGTGCCACCAGTGACTATCCAGGGTCCACCGGGGAG. This sequence encodes CATSDYPGSTGE. The CDR3 in its entirety is CATSDYPGSTGELFF. The rearrangement links TRBV24-1 to TRBJ2-2; D might be TRBD1 (5 bases). The read terminates 3 residues ahead of where the CDR3 ends, so the germline J gene completes it. This CDR3 comprises 15 residues. The ends were cut back, 4 bases at V and 4 bases at J, with 12 bases in the middle. CDR1 is KGHDR and CDR2 is SFDVKD in the germline V gene.

In regard to this clone: From the germline J gene comes the end of the CDR3, since the read stops 3 residues before it. The chain combines TRBV6-4 with TRBJ2-3; D gene uncertain. Germline lookup yields CDR1 MRHNA and CDR2 SNTAGT. The CDR3 is 14 amino acids. CDR3 in amino acids: CASRKQSNSETQYF. The sequenced part of the CDR3 DNA is TGTGCCAGCAGAAAACAGTCAAATTCCGAGACG.

The DNA read from the CDR3 is TGCAGTGCCCCAACCGGGACAGGGGACAATGAG. Encoded protein: CSAPTGTGDNE. The full CDR3 sequence reads CSAPTGTGDNEQFF. The chain uses TRBV20-1 and TRBJ2-1, with TRBD1 identical over 10 bases. The read ends 3 residues shy of where the CDR3 ends; the end is completed using the germline J gene. CDR1 DFQATT and CDR2 SNEGSKA come from the germline V gene (reference sequence). This CDR3 spans 14 amino acids. J lost 5 bases, V lost 6 bases, and 7 bases had no gene match.

CDR3 DNA (partial): TGTGCCAGCAGTTCAGACAATTCGGTCTCACCC. This translates into CASSSDNSVSP. In full, the CDR3 reads CASSSDNSVSPLHF. This chain joins TRBV11-1 and TRBJ1-6, with no clear D. With the read ending 3 residues before the CDR3 end, the germline J gene is used to fill in that end. CDR1 SGHAT and CDR2 FQDESV come from the germline V gene (reference sequence). This CDR3 contains 14 residues. V lost 6 bases and J 10 bases, leaving 16 bases between the germline ends.